What follows is one TCR beta chain and its context. Its antigen is as yet unknown. MiXCR was run by TCRdb on the 5' RACE reads, yielding one entry per CDR3 protein. The data hold about 220,000 distinct CDR3 sequences, with about 6.7% observed a single time. This CDR3 has 17 residues. Trimming removed 3 bases at V and 5 bases at J, with 20 bases between. Germline loops: CDR1 SEHNR, CDR2 FQNEAQ (reference sequence). These data originate in a study of CD8 T cells in ankylosing spondylitis. The study, taken as a whole, reports: A TCR beta motif of several highly homologous variants seemed to mark ankylosing spondylitis blood. From matched ankylosing spondylitis synovial fluid, disease-linked clones were reportedly recovered at significantly enriched levels. CD8+ by phenotype, disease-linked clones were relatively rare in peripheral blood. Reports of some motif variants in reactive arthritis synovial fluid and blood predate this one.

Sample: blood, either unsorted or a sorted T cell fraction (not recorded which). J is TRBJ1-5 and V is TRBV7-9; a weak D match, TRBD1 (6 bases). This clonotype originated in a male donor with ankylosing spondylitis. The CDR3 DNA reads as TGTGCCAGCAGCTTTGGCTATACAGGGTGGAAGGATCAGCCCCAGCATTTT. This sequence encodes CASSFGYTGWKDQPQHF.